One sample yielded the 2 T cell receptor beta chains listed below, sequenced in a study of OX40 agonist ivuxolimab in advanced cancers. The protocol was immunoSEQ multiplex PCR, while the TCRdb copy is restricted to in-frame clones and leaves out a portion. In the table there are 72,000 or so clones, roughly nine tenths of which are singletons. This specimen was CD4+ or CD8+ T cells sorted from blood, taken in a trial of the OX40 agonist ivuxolimab. These receptors all stem from an adult with an advanced solid tumor such as melanoma, head and neck, liver or kidney cancer.

The V and J genes are TRBV29-1 and TRBJ1-5; no reliable D call. Trimming shortened V by 4 bases and J by 0 bases, and 7 bases separated the two germline ends. The germline CDR1 and CDR2 sequences are SQVTM and ANQGSEA. CDR3 length: 13 amino acids. DNA for the CDR3: TGCAGCGTTGCACTGGATAGCAATCAGCCCCAGCATTTT. This encodes CSVALDSNQPQHF.

CDR3 sequence reads: CASSPRPGQGAGEQYF. The CDR3 nucleotides are TGTGCCAGCAGCCCCAGGCCGGGACAGGGGGCAGGCGAGCAGTACTTC. The chain couples TRBV7-2 to TRBJ2-7; TRBD1 matches at 12 bases. V dropped 5 bases and J dropped 6; count of bases not matched to a gene: 11. Germline CDR1 reads SGHTA; CDR2 reads FQGNSA. This CDR3 has 16 amino acids. The variable domain in full, completed from reference TRBV7-2 and TRBJ2-7, reads GAGVSQSPSNKVTEKGKDVELRCDPISGHTALYWYRQSLGQGLEFLIYFQGNSAPDKSGLPSDRFSAERTGGSVSTLTIQRTQQEDSAVYLCASSPRPGQGAGEQYFGPGTRLTVT.